This entry lists 22 T cell receptor beta chains sequenced from one sample in a study of Ad26.COV2.S vaccination and SARS-CoV-2 variants (dated by TCRdb to the early 2020s). The library was obtained by the immunoSEQ multiplex PCR assay. This is the immuneACCESS table as TCRdb keeps it, with only in-frame sequences that have V and J called. A part of the clones is gone; compared with another copy, unresolved V genes explain less than half, and the rest is unexplained. A total of more than 300,000 clones appear in this sample, 86% of them only once. The top ten clonotypes cover under 2% of the sample. The intended sense of this specimen's treatment or condition label: 15 to 20 received Ad26.COV2.S at low or high dose, single or two shots; a few received placebo; per-sample allocation not given. Repertoires of vaccine and placebo recipients were sequenced from samples collected on day 63 after the first injection.

The sample here was peripheral blood, taken in a trial of Ad26.COV2.S vaccine versus placebo. Receptor source: a person between 18 and 60 years old who received the Ad26.COV2.S COVID-19 vaccine or a placebo.

The CDR3, as DNA: TGTGCCAGCAGTTTGGGGCTCACCCAAGAGACCCAGTACTTC. Its protein is CASSLGLTQETQYF. The chain combines TRBV28 with TRBJ2-5, with D perhaps TRBD1 (5 bases). There are 14 residues in the CDR3. The V gene's germline CDR1 is MDHEN and CDR2 SYDVKM. V lost 3 bases to trimming and J lost 1 base, with 9 bases between them.

CDR3 residues: CASTNQGTTDTQYF. In DNA form, the CDR3 reads TGCGCCAGCACCAACCAGGGGACCACAGATACGCAGTATTTT. The chain links TRBV5-1 to TRBJ2-3; tentatively, D is TRBD1 (6 bases). Germline CDR1 and CDR2: SGHRS and YFSETQ. CDR3 length: 14 residues. Between the trimmed V and J ends, which lost 6 bases and 2 bases, there was a span of 13 bases.

V usage is TRBV9 and J usage is TRBJ2-7; TRBD1 is a possible D gene (5 bases). Deletions cut 0 bases from V and 3 bases from J, with 16 bases between. Germline CDR1 reads SGDLS; CDR2 reads YYNGEE. The CDR3 covers 16 residues. The CDR3 bases are TGTGCCAGCAGCGTAGGTCCCAGGGTTGCCGACTACGAGCAGTACTTC. Translating it yields CASSVGPRVADYEQYF.

The V call is TRBV5-4, the J call TRBJ2-3; possibly TRBD1 or TRBD2 for D (5 bases each). V lost 6 bases to trimming and J lost 1 base, with 9 bases between them. The CDR3 totals 13 residues. Germline lookup yields CDR1 SGHNT and CDR2 YYREEE (reference sequence). The CDR3, as DNA: TGTGCCAGCAAACGAGGGGGCACAGATACGCAGTATTTT. This sequence encodes CASKRGGTDTQYF.

This chain links TRBV19 with TRBJ1-5, with 7 bases lining up with TRBD1. V dropped 2 bases and J dropped 0; count of bases not matched to a gene: 16. Per the germline V gene, CDR1 is LNHDA and CDR2 is SQIVND (reference sequence). The CDR3 has 20 amino acids. The CDR3 here is CASSISWETGQPNSNQPQHF. CDR3 bases: TGTGCCAGTAGTATAAGTTGGGAGACAGGGCAGCCAAATAGCAATCAGCCCCAGCATTTT.

This clone was seen a single time. This sequence joins TRBV2 and TRBJ1-5; the D gene is possibly TRBD1 (5 bases). The CDR3 totals 13 residues. Germline CDR1 and CDR2: SNHLY and FYNNEI. Trimming removed 6 bases from V and 11 bases from J, with 17 bases in between. The CDR3 bases are TGTGCCAGCAGAGGGGACGGGCTGAGGGCCCAGCATTTT. Protein: CASRGDGLRAQHF. Drawing the rest from reference TRBV2 and TRBJ1-5, the complete variable domain is EPEVTQTPSHQVTQMGQEVILRCVPISNHLYFYWYRQILGQKVEFLVSFYNNEISEKSEIFDDQFSVERPDGSNFTLKIRSTKLEDSAMYFCASRGDGLRAQHFGDGTRLSIL.

This clone was seen only once. The V gene is TRBV30, the J gene TRBJ2-2; possible D gene TRBD1, 5 bases. CDR3 length: 13 residues. V dropped 3 bases and J dropped 4 bases, with 9 bases sitting between them. Germline-derived CDR1 and CDR2 are GTSNPN and SVGIG (reference sequence). CDR3 DNA sequence: TGTGCCTGGAGGGGGCGCGGCACCGGGGAGCTGTTTTTT. Its protein product is CAWRGRGTGELFF.

The chain recombines TRBV7-3 with TRBJ2-1, with 8 bases that match TRBD2. Germline V gene sequence: CDR1 SGHTA, CDR2 FQGTGA. V lost 0 bases, J lost 4 bases, and 2 bases stayed unmatched. The CDR3 is made up of 15 amino acids. The CDR3 sequence: CASSLTASGYNEQFF. The CDR3, as DNA: TGTGCCAGCAGCTTAACTGCTAGCGGGTACAATGAGCAGTTCTTC.

This chain's CDR3 is CASQGNSYNEQFF. The CDR3, as DNA: TGTGCCAGCCAGGGCAACTCCTACAATGAGCAGTTCTTC. V gene TRBV2 combines with J gene TRBJ2-1; weak D call: TRBD1 (5 bases). Trimming removed 8 bases from V and 0 bases from J, with 8 bases in between. Germline V CDR1 and CDR2: SNHLY, FYNNEI. CDR3 length equals 13 residues. The full variable domain, completed using reference TRBV2 and TRBJ2-1, is EPEVTQTPSHQVTQMGQEVILRCVPISNHLYFYWYRQILGQKVEFLVSFYNNEISEKSEIFDDQFSVERPDGSNFTLKIRSTKLEDSAMYFCASQGNSYNEQFFGPGTRLTVL.

This chain joins TRBV24-1 and TRBJ1-2, with 7 nucleotides matching TRBD1. V trimming: 0 bases; J trimming: 13 bases; junction bases outside the gene matches: 4. The CDR3 spans 12 residues. In germline, CDR1 is KGHDR, CDR2 SFDVKD. The CDR3 is CATSDLTGVVTF. The CDR3, as DNA: TGTGCCACCAGTGATTTGACAGGGGTAGTCACCTTC.

This clone was counted a single time. The rearrangement links TRBV15 to TRBJ2-3, with D possibly being TRBD1 (6 bases). Germline V lookup: CDR1 LNHNV, CDR2 YYDKDF (reference sequence). V shed 0 bases and J shed 4 bases, with 17 bases lying between them. This CDR3 has 17 residues. The CDR3 here is CATSRDHRQAVADTQYF. The CDR3 region has the DNA TGTGCCACCAGCAGAGATCACCGACAGGCAGTGGCAGATACGCAGTATTTT.

V usage is TRBV30 and J usage is TRBJ1-5; D is possibly TRBD1 (6 bases). This CDR3 has 14 amino acids. Trimming took off 0 bases at V and 6 bases at J, with 12 bases between the two ends. Germline V gene lookup returns CDR1 GTSNPN and CDR2 SVGIG (reference sequence). CDR3 sequence (DNA): TGTGCCTGGAGTGTTTCATCAGGGGTTCAGCCCCAGCATTTT. It specifies CAWSVSSGVQPQHF.

The V call is TRBV18, the J call TRBJ1-1; 8 positions match TRBD1. Germline values: CDR1 KGHSH, CDR2 LQKENI. The V gene end was trimmed by 3 bases and the J gene end by 3 bases; junction bases not matched to a gene: 9. This CDR3 region has 16 residues. CDR3 bases: TGTGCCAGCTCACCCGGGACAGGTATTGGCTACACTGAAGCTTTCTTT. This gives the protein CASSPGTGIGYTEAFF.

The chain joins TRBV11-2 to TRBJ1-2, with 8 bases lining up with TRBD1. The CDR3 sequence is 15 residues long. Losses at the gene ends were 5 bases for V and 4 bases for J; bases not matched to a gene: 9. Germline CDR1 is SGHAT and CDR2 is FQNNGV. For the CDR3, the DNA is TGTGCCAGCAGCCCACTTCAGGGGGCCAGCTATGGCTACACCTTC. Translation: CASSPLQGASYGYTF.

The rearrangement uses TRBV6-2 or TRBV6-3 and TRBJ2-3; D unresolved. Germline CDR1 reads MNHEY; CDR2 reads SVGEGT. This CDR3 spans 13 amino acids. Trimming removed 5 bases at V and 5 bases at J, with 11 bases between. The CDR3 DNA follows: TGTGCCAGCAGTCCGAGAGATAGAGATACGCAGTATTTT. This codes for CASSPRDRDTQYF.

J is TRBJ2-1 and V is TRBV6-5; 8 bases fit TRBD2. Germline loops: CDR1 MNHEY, CDR2 SVGAGI. Trimming cost V 6 bases and J 4 bases; bases outside gene matches: 5. The CDR3 spans 14 residues. CDR3 sequence (DNA): TGTGCCAGCAGCCCCGGGGGGGGATACAATGAGCAGTTCTTC. It specifies CASSPGGGYNEQFF.

This sequence joins TRBV4-2 and TRBJ1-5; unclear D gene. The CDR3 consists of 13 residues. V lost 1 base to trimming and J lost 8 bases, with 9 bases between them. The germline CDR1 and CDR2 sequences are LGHNA and YNFKEQ. The CDR3 is CASSQGLLKPQHF. Here the CDR3 DNA reads TGTGCCAGCAGCCAAGGCTTGTTGAAGCCCCAGCATTTT.

This clone has a single count. This chain connects TRBV30 to TRBJ1-4; D is undetermined. This CDR3 spans 15 amino acids. Germline CDR1 is GTSNPN and CDR2 is SVGIG (reference sequence). The V gene lost 2 bases and the J gene lost 8 bases, with 18 bases spanning the gap. This CDR3 is CAWSPDWGNREKLFF. The CDR3 region has the DNA TGTGCCTGGAGTCCAGACTGGGGAAACCGCGAAAAACTGTTTTTT.

This chain connects TRBV4-1 to TRBJ1-6, with TRBD1 as a possible D gene (5 bases). The ends were cut back, 0 bases at V and 0 bases at J, with 6 bases in the middle. From germline, CDR1 is MGHRA and CDR2 YSYEKL. The CDR3 consists of 16 residues. CDR3 sequence (DNA): TGCGCCAGCAGCCAAGATAGGGGCTCCTATAATTCACCCCTCCACTTT. Protein product: CASSQDRGSYNSPLHF.

This rearrangement joins TRBV27 to TRBJ2-5; possible D gene TRBD1, 6 bases. This CDR3 comprises 16 residues. Per germline, CDR1 MNHEY and CDR2 SMNVEV (reference sequence). Trimming left V 5 bases short and J 5 bases short, with 21 bases between. The chain's CDR3 is CASSIQHRDQGETQYF. CDR3 in DNA: TGTGCCAGCAGTATCCAACACCGCGATCAGGGGGAGACCCAGTACTTC.

The V gene is TRBV7-9, the J gene TRBJ2-7; possibly TRBD1 for D (6 bases). The length of the CDR3 is 15 residues. V was shortened by 2 bases and J by 0 bases, with 11 bases between the two germline ends. Germline-derived CDR1 and CDR2 are SEHNR and FQNEAQ (reference sequence). CDR3 coding DNA: TGTGCCAGCAGCTTATTACAGGGCAGCTCCTACGAGCAGTACTTC. This translates into CASSLLQGSSYEQYF.

The rearrangement links TRBV9 to TRBJ2-3, with TRBD1 as a possible D gene (6 bases). The CDR3 runs to 17 residues. Germline V lookup: CDR1 SGDLS, CDR2 YYNGEE. V lost 2 bases and J 2 bases, leaving 18 bases between the germline ends. The CDR3 sequence: CASSVMSGQTFTDTQYF. For the CDR3, the DNA is TGTGCCAGCAGCGTCATGTCAGGACAGACCTTCACAGATACGCAGTATTTT.